The 8 T cell receptor beta chains below were found in one sample sequenced in a study of blood T cell repertoires in COVID-19. Sequencing used immunoSEQ multiplex PCR; TCRdb keeps in-frame clones, though not all of them. The table records 300,000 to 450,000 clones, approximately 89% of them present only once. Sequencing input: PBMCs or T cells enriched from blood (not recorded which). All receptors come from a young man who had recovered from COVID-19.

This chain joins TRBV14 and TRBJ1-2; D is unresolved. The germline CDR1 and CDR2 sequences are SGHDN and FVKESK. The V end lost 8 bases, the J end lost 5 bases, and 12 bases lay between the germline ends. CDR3 length: 12 residues. The CDR3 DNA reads as TGTGCCAGCGACGCGGGTGGGTATGGCTACACCTTC. Translating gives CASDAGGYGYTF.

This sequence joins TRBV4-1 and TRBJ1-2; 10 bases agree with TRBD1. This CDR3 is 15 amino acids long. Per the germline V gene, CDR1 is MGHRA and CDR2 is YSYEKL. V trimming: 2 bases; J trimming: 6 bases; junction bases outside the gene matches: 6. The CDR3 loop is CASSQPGQGVNGYTF. CDR3 DNA: TGCGCCAGCAGCCAACCAGGACAGGGGGTGAATGGCTACACCTTC.

The chain uses TRBV29-1 and TRBJ1-2, with D possibly matching TRBD1 (6 bases). V gave up 5 bases and J gave up 4 bases, with 17 bases separating them. The CDR3 is 14 residues long. Looked up from germline, CDR1 is SQVTM and CDR2 is ANQGSEA. In DNA form, the CDR3 reads TGCAGCGTTCTTTCTGACAGGTTGGGCTATGGCTACACCTTC. The encoded protein is CSVLSDRLGYGYTF.

The gene calls are TRBV3-1 (or the pseudogene TRBV3-2) and TRBJ1-2; a weak D match, TRBD1 (5 bases). The CDR3 is 13 residues long. V lost 4 bases and J lost 2, with 8 bases in between. Germline-derived CDR1 and CDR2 are LGHDT and YNNKEL (reference sequence). The CDR3 is CASSRGRNYGYTF. In DNA form, the CDR3 reads TGTGCCAGCAGCCGGGGGAGGAACTATGGCTACACCTTC.

The rearrangement links TRBV6-5 to TRBJ1-1, with TRBD1 as a possible D gene (5 bases). The V gene lost 6 bases and the J gene lost 3 bases, with 14 bases spanning the gap. This CDR3 contains 14 residues. Germline assignment: CDR1 MNHEY and CDR2 SVGAGI. CDR3 loop: CASRPQGWDTEAFF. CDR3 coding DNA: TGTGCCAGCAGGCCGCAGGGTTGGGACACTGAAGCTTTCTTT.

The gene calls are TRBV5-4 and TRBJ2-7; D is undetermined. CDR1 is SGHNT and CDR2 is YYREEE in the germline V gene (reference sequence). The CDR3 totals 15 residues. V shed 1 base and J shed 5 bases, with 16 bases lying between them. CDR3 in DNA: TGTGCCAGCAGCTTGAAGACCCGAGGAAATGACGAGCAGTACTTC. Translating it yields CASSLKTRGNDEQYF.

V is TRBV5-1 and J is TRBJ2-2; maybe TRBD2 (7 bases). CDR3 length equals 19 residues. The germline V gene encodes CDR1 SGHRS and CDR2 YFSETQ. V was pared by 4 bases and J by 3 bases, with 25 bases between. The CDR3: CASSLLLSSGGLHTGELFF. DNA of the CDR3: TGCGCCAGCAGCCTCCTTCTATCCTCCGGGGGGCTTCACACCGGGGAGCTGTTTTTT.

The V gene is TRBV15, the J gene TRBJ1-4; no definite D call. This CDR3 has 15 residues. Germline V gives CDR1 LNHNV, CDR2 YYDKDF (reference sequence). The germline V and J ends were trimmed by 5 bases and 6 bases, with 16 bases remaining between them. The CDR3 nucleotides are TGTGCCACCAGCCCCTCGCAGCGGGTCGATGAAAAACTGTTTTTT. This translates into CATSPSQRVDEKLFF. Complete variable domain (other parts from reference TRBV15 and TRBJ1-4): DAMVIQNPRYQVTQFGKPVTLSCSQTLNHNVMYWYQQKSSQAPKLLFHYYDKDFNNEADTPDNFQSRRPNTSFCFLDIRSPGLGDTAMYLCATSPSQRVDEKLFFGSGTQLSVL.